This T cell receptor beta chain was captured in a study of spatial heterogeneity in lung cancer. TCRdb used MiXCR to reprocess the 5' RACE reads, holding one entry per CDR3 protein. The top ten clones hold around 30% of a sample with over a thousand distinct CDR3 sequences, roughly 17% of them seen once. A remark on this clonotype: Its matching antigen is unknown.

Trimming left V 4 bases short and J 7 bases short, with 19 bases between. CDR3 size: 15 residues. The germline V gene has CDR1 ENHRY and CDR2 SYGVKD. The time point: sample taken at primary tumor resection. Study findings and constraints: Higher tumor mutation counts went along with higher counts of expanded intratumoral alpha and beta TCRs.

This sample comprised lung tumor tissue, obtained at surgery. This chain uses TRBV10-3 with TRBJ2-5, with D maybe TRBD1 (8 bases). The sequence was collected from a female donor with early-stage non-small cell lung cancer. CDR3: CAISAATGGDRTQYF. CDR3 bases: TGTGCCATCAGTGCCGCAACAGGGGGGGATAGGACCCAGTACTTC.